Each of the 32 T cell receptor beta chains below was sequenced from the same sample in a study of T cells in Graves' hyperthyroidism and ophthalmopathy. RNA transcripts yielded amplified TCR beta CDR3 regions. In the first-round RT-PCR of the TCR CDR3, the HTBI primer set was used. MiXCR was run by TCRdb on the multiplex PCR reads, yielding one entry per CDR3 protein. The data show approximately 300,000 distinct CDR3 sequences, with over 15% seen just once and approximately 35% held by the top ten. The sample comprised blood. Receptor source: a man aged 25-40 years with Graves' hyperthyroidism.

This clonotype was seen a handful of times. The chain is built from TRBV19 and TRBJ1-5; D possibly corresponds to TRBD1 (6 bases). Trimming left V 6 bases short and J 0 bases short, with 15 bases between. The CDR3 length is 16 residues. The V gene's germline CDR1 is LNHDA and CDR2 SQIVND (reference sequence). The CDR3 loop is CASRSVAGDSNQPQHF. CDR3 sequence (DNA): TGTGCCAGTAGAAGTGTCGCAGGGGATAGCAATCAGCCCCAGCATTTT.

Comments on this clonotype: A much larger clone lies a single base off, so this may be a read error. CDR3 in DNA: TGTGCCAGCAGTCGGGCTAGCGGTCCCAATGAGCAGTTCTTC. This sequence encodes CASSRASGPNEQFF. The chain links TRBV7-9 to TRBJ2-1; 7 bases fit TRBD2. V dropped 6 bases and J dropped 6; count of bases not matched to a gene: 8. Germline CDR1 is SEHNR and CDR2 is FQNEAQ (reference sequence). The CDR3 has 14 residues.

The chain couples TRBV12-3 or TRBV12-4 to TRBJ2-7; the match to TRBD1 covers 8 bases. This CDR3 has 14 amino acids. Unmatched junction bases numbered 12, after V lost 5 bases and J lost 9 bases. The CDR3 sequence is CASSQGTGHAGQYF. The CDR3 DNA sequence: TGTGCCAGCAGTCAAGGGACAGGCCATGCGGGGCAGTACTTC.

This clonotype was counted at least ten times. The chain couples TRBV29-1 to TRBJ2-2, with TRBD2 matching over 7 bases. Germline V gives CDR1 SQVTM, CDR2 ANQGSEA. J lost 2 bases, V lost 0 bases, and 6 bases had no gene match. CDR3 length equals 16 residues. CDR3 DNA: TGCAGCGTTGAAGATGCCCTAGCGGAAAACACCGGGGAGCTGTTTTTT. Protein: CSVEDALAENTGELFF.

In this sample, this clonotype turned up many times. CDR3 sequence reads: CASLGIRGSSYGYTF. The CDR3 bases are TGTGCCAGCTTGGGGATCAGGGGGTCGTCCTATGGCTACACCTTC. The chain has TRBV2 and TRBJ1-2, with TRBD1 matching 7 bases. J was trimmed by 4 bases and V by 8 bases; bases with no gene match: 13. Germline V gene sequence: CDR1 SNHLY, CDR2 FYNNEI. This CDR3 has 15 residues. The full variable domain, rest sourced from reference TRBV2 and TRBJ1-2, is EPEVTQTPSHQVTQMGQEVILRCVPISNHLYFYWYRQILGQKVEFLVSFYNNEISEKSEIFDDQFSVERPDGSNFTLKIRSTKLEDSAMYFCASLGIRGSSYGYTFGSGTRLTVV.

This clonotype occurred a few times. The chain links TRBV27 to TRBJ2-2, with TRBD2 identical over 13 bases. Unmatched junction bases numbered 4, after V lost 5 bases and J lost 4 bases. Per germline, CDR1 MNHEY and CDR2 SMNVEV (reference sequence). The length of the CDR3 is 16 residues. The CDR3, as DNA: TGTGCCAGCAGTGTGGGACTAGCGGGGAGCACCGGGGAGCTGTTTTTT. Its protein is CASSVGLAGSTGELFF.

This sequence joins TRBV19 and TRBJ2-5; D possibly uses TRBD1 or TRBD2 (6 bases each). Per the germline V gene, CDR1 is LNHDA and CDR2 is SQIVND (reference sequence). This CDR3 is 14 amino acids long. V was trimmed by 6 bases and J by 1 base, leaving 12 bases between them. The CDR3 bases are TGTGCCAGTAGAGAGGAGGGGGTCCAAGAGACCCAGTACTTC. Protein: CASREEGVQETQYF. Full variable domain (rest looked up from reference TRBV19 and TRBJ2-5): DGGITQSPKYLFRKEGQNVTLSCEQNLNHDAMYWYRQDPGQGLRLIYYSQIVNDFQKGDIAEGYSVSREKKESFPLTVTSAQKNPTAFYLCASREEGVQETQYFGPGTRLLVL.

The chain uses TRBV24-1 and TRBJ2-2, with D possibly TRBD1 on 6 matching bases. Trimming cost V 4 bases and J 6 bases, with 17 bases left between them. Looked up from germline, CDR1 is KGHDR and CDR2 is SFDVKD. CDR3 size: 16 residues. CDR3 loop: CATSDPGQFGAGELFF. CDR3 bases: TGTGCCACCAGTGACCCTGGACAGTTTGGGGCCGGGGAGCTGTTTTTT.

In its sample, this clonotype was seen a few times. The CDR3 loop is CASSLAPGLENTGELFF. For the CDR3, the DNA is TGTGCCAGCAGCTTAGCACCGGGACTAGAAAACACCGGGGAGCTGTTTTTT. The genes are TRBV11-2 and TRBJ2-2; 8 bases fit TRBD2. The junction had 6 bases not matched to a gene; V was cut back by 1 base and J by 2 bases. CDR1 SGHAT and CDR2 FQNNGV come from the germline V gene. The CDR3 has 17 residues.

The genes are TRBV24-1 and TRBJ2-3; 12 bases are shared with TRBD2. The germline gives CDR1 KGHDR, CDR2 SFDVKD. This CDR3 is built from 16 residues. V was clipped by 4 bases and J by 1 base; unmatched bases: 2. CDR3 in DNA: TGTGCCACCAGTGAGACTAGCGGGAGCCGCACAGATACGCAGTATTTT. This gives the protein CATSETSGSRTDTQYF.

The sample holds many counts of this clonotype. The genes are TRBV6-1 and TRBJ1-1; D remains ambiguous. This CDR3 is built from 13 residues. V lost 5 bases and J lost 6, with 13 bases in between. Germline V gene sequence: CDR1 MNHNS, CDR2 SASEGT. Here the CDR3 DNA reads TGTGCCAGCAGTTATGTTTCTGGGGCTGAAGCTTTCTTT. This encodes CASSYVSGAEAFF.

In this sample, this clonotype turned up many times. This chain links TRBV18 with TRBJ2-3; TRBD1 matches at 9 bases. The junction had 1 base not matched to a gene; V was cut back by 0 bases and J by 3 bases. The CDR3 covers 15 residues. Germline lookup yields CDR1 KGHSH and CDR2 LQKENI. CDR3 sequence: CASSPPDRGTDTQYF. The CDR3 DNA reads TGTGCCAGCTCACCACCCGACAGGGGGACAGATACGCAGTATTTT. The full variable domain, with the rest looked up from reference TRBV18 and TRBJ2-3, is NAGVMQNPRHLVRRRGQEARLRCSPMKGHSHVYWYRQLPEEGLKFMVYLQKENIIDESGMPKERFSAEFPKEGPSILRIQQVVRGDSAAYFCASSPPDRGTDTQYFGPGTRLTVL.

This chain uses TRBV7-2 with TRBJ2-1; 9 nucleotides align to TRBD2. The V segment lost 3 bases and the J segment 9 bases; nucleotides outside the gene matches: 6. Germline assignment: CDR1 SGHTA and CDR2 FQGNSA. The CDR3 consists of 14 residues. The CDR3 coding sequence is TGTGCCAGCAGCTTTGATAGCGGGAGCATTGAGCAGTTCTTC. This gives the protein CASSFDSGSIEQFF.

This clonotype was counted ten times or more. The rearrangement uses TRBV11-2 and TRBJ2-3; D is uncertain. Germline CDR1 reads SGHAT; CDR2 reads FQNNGV. Trimming removed 8 bases at V and 1 base at J, with 10 bases between. This CDR3 contains 13 residues. CDR3 sequence: CASSVSGTDTQYF. For the CDR3, the DNA is TGTGCCAGCTCCGTAAGCGGCACAGATACGCAGTATTTT. The full variable domain, rest sourced from reference TRBV11-2 and TRBJ2-3, is EAGVAQSPRYKIIEKRQSVAFWCNPISGHATLYWYQQILGQGPKLLIQFQNNGVVDDSQLPKDRFSAERLKGVDSTLKIQPAKLEDSAVYLCASSVSGTDTQYFGPGTRLTVL.

Ten or more counts support this clonotype. The CDR3 DNA follows: TGTGCCAGCAGCTTAAGGCTAGCAGATACGCAGTATTTT. The encoded protein is CASSLRLADTQYF. The V and J genes are TRBV7-3 and TRBJ2-3; D gene uncertain. Per the germline V gene, CDR1 is SGHTA and CDR2 is FQGTGA. V was clipped by 1 base and J by 4 bases, with 6 bases between them. This CDR3 is 13 amino acids long.

This clonotype was seen many times. The V gene is TRBV7-8, the J gene TRBJ1-1; possible D gene TRBD1, 6 bases. Per germline, CDR1 SGHVS and CDR2 FQNEAQ. The CDR3 sequence is 15 residues long. Trimming stripped 5 bases from V and 3 bases from J, with 16 bases between. The CDR3 protein is CASSRGGPKDTEAFF. The CDR3 coding sequence is TGTGCCAGCAGCCGCGGGGGGCCCAAGGACACTGAAGCTTTCTTT.

This clonotype occurred many times. The chain links TRBV20-1 to TRBJ2-5; 7 bases match TRBD2. The J segment lost 5 bases and the V segment lost 1 base, leaving 4 bases of the junction unmatched. The germline CDR1 and CDR2 sequences are DFQATT and SNEGSKA (reference sequence). This CDR3 region has 13 residues. The CDR3 DNA follows: TGCAGTGCTAGAGTCCCCGGGAGGGAGACCCAGTACTTC. Its protein is CSARVPGRETQYF.

The chain uses TRBV5-1 and TRBJ2-7; D unresolved. This CDR3 comprises 14 residues. V shed 0 bases and J shed 2 bases, with 9 bases lying between them. Germline loops: CDR1 SGHRS, CDR2 YFSETQ. The CDR3 spells CASSLDSQTYEQYF. In nucleotides, the CDR3 is TGCGCCAGCAGCTTGGACAGCCAAACCTACGAGCAGTACTTC. The entire variable domain, with the rest obtained from reference TRBV5-1 and TRBJ2-7, is as follows: KAGVTQTPRYLIKTRGQQVTLSCSPISGHRSVSWYQQTPGQGLQFLFEYFSETQRNKGNFPGRFSGRQFSNSRSEMNVSTLELGDSALYLCASSLDSQTYEQYFGPGTRLTVT.

This clonotype was found many times. The genes are TRBV12-3 or TRBV12-4 and TRBJ1-5; D may be TRBD1 (6 bases). The CDR3 is 13 residues long. Deletions cut 6 bases from V and 9 bases from J, with 15 bases between. The CDR3 spells CASRGAADMPQHF. CDR3 DNA sequence: TGTGCCAGCAGGGGGGCCGCGGACATGCCCCAGCATTTT.

The V call is TRBV7-9, the J call TRBJ2-7; 10 nucleotides line up with TRBD1. V dropped 2 bases and J dropped 2; count of bases not matched to a gene: 9. Looked up from germline, CDR1 is SEHNR and CDR2 is FQNEAQ (reference sequence). The CDR3 runs 17 residues. CDR3 coding DNA: TGTGCCAGCAGCTTACCCTTCGGACAGGGGGAAACCTACGAGCAGTACTTC. Protein sequence: CASSLPFGQGETYEQYF.

At least ten counts were recorded for this clonotype. This chain links TRBV24-1 with TRBJ1-2; the D gene is possibly TRBD1 (5 bases). CDR1 and CDR2 from the germline V gene are KGHDR and SFDVKD. Trimming cost V 2 bases and J 5 bases, with 11 bases left between them. This CDR3 contains 14 residues. The DNA of the CDR3 is TGTGCCACCAGTGATTCCAGGGCTCCTTATGGCTACACCTTC. The encoded protein is CATSDSRAPYGYTF.

There are many counts of this clonotype. The gene calls are TRBV7-2 and TRBJ2-7; 9 bases match TRBD2. This CDR3 has 17 residues. Trimming removed 1 base from V and 8 bases from J; junction bases left unmatched: 15. In germline, CDR1 is SGHTA, CDR2 FQGNSA. CDR3 DNA: TGTGCCAGCAGCTTAGTAGGGGAAGCACTAGCGGGTCAGCAGCAGTACTTC. It codes for CASSLVGEALAGQQQYF.

This chain links TRBV19 with TRBJ1-1; 7 bases fit TRBD1. V lost 3 bases and J lost 2; bases outside the gene matches: 3. This CDR3 has 14 amino acids. Germline V gene sequence: CDR1 LNHDA, CDR2 SQIVND (reference sequence). CDR3 in amino acids: CASSIRGSNTEAFF. Here the CDR3 DNA reads TGTGCCAGTAGTATCAGGGGGAGCAACACTGAAGCTTTCTTT.

The CDR3 DNA reads TGTGCCAGTAAGTTATCGACGGGAGCCTACGAGCAGTACTTC. Amino acids: CASKLSTGAYEQYF. The chain links TRBV19 to TRBJ2-7; D is perhaps TRBD2 (6 bases). The V end lost 7 bases, the J end lost 2 bases, and 15 bases lay between the germline ends. CDR1 is LNHDA, CDR2 SQIVND, per germline (reference sequence). This CDR3 has 14 amino acids.

Points on this clonotype: A much larger clone sits a single nucleotide away, making a read error possible. The J gene is TRBJ2-2, the V gene TRBV7-3; D may be TRBD1 or TRBD2 (6 bases each). There are 16 residues in the CDR3. The germline CDR1 and CDR2 sequences are SGHTA and FQGTGA. V was cut by 2 bases and J by 1 base, with 11 bases left in between. CDR3 in amino acids: CASSLRGRLNTGELFF. The CDR3 region has the DNA TGTGCCAGCAGCTTACGGGGGCGACTGAACACCGGGGAGCTGTTTTTT. The full variable domain, completed using reference TRBV7-3 and TRBJ2-2, is GAGVSQTPSNKVTEKGKYVELRCDPISGHTALYWYRQSLGQGPEFLIYFQGTGAADDSGLPNDRFFAVRPEGSVSTLKIQRTERGDSAVYLCASSLRGRLNTGELFFGEGSRLTVL.

The table lists this clonotype with many counts. The V gene is TRBV5-5, the J gene TRBJ2-1; 9 nucleotides agree with TRBD2. Germline values: CDR1 SGHKS, CDR2 YYEKEE (reference sequence). The CDR3 loop spans 14 amino acids. V shed 7 bases and J 7 bases; nucleotides not matched to a gene: 9. The chain's CDR3 is CASSRLADGNEQFF. DNA for the CDR3: TGTGCCAGCTCGCGACTAGCGGACGGGAATGAGCAGTTCTTC. The complete variable domain, with remaining parts taken from reference TRBV5-5 and TRBJ2-1, reads DAGVTQSPTHLIKTRGQQVTLRCSPISGHKSVSWYQQVLGQGPQFIFQYYEKEERGRGNFPDRFSARQFPNYSSELNVNALLLGDSALYLCASSRLADGNEQFFGPGTRLTVL.

This clonotype was seen a few times. V usage is TRBV20-1 and J usage is TRBJ1-3; D unresolved. V gave up 3 bases and J gave up 2 bases, with 14 bases separating them. The germline gives CDR1 DFQATT, CDR2 SNEGSKA (reference sequence). This CDR3 has 15 amino acids. The chain's CDR3 is CSASRNTGPGNTIYF. CDR3 nucleotide sequence: TGCAGTGCTAGTAGAAACACCGGCCCTGGAAACACCATATATTTT.

This clonotype was counted at least ten times. The rearrangement links TRBV7-2 to TRBJ1-4, with D maybe TRBD1 (5 bases). CDR1 is SGHTA and CDR2 is FQGNSA in the germline V gene. The CDR3 extends over 15 amino acids. With 0 bases removed from V and 5 bases from J, the gap between germline ends came to 10 bases. The CDR3 sequence: CASSLAGRTNEKLFF. The CDR3 DNA reads TGTGCCAGCAGCTTAGCGGGGCGAACCAATGAAAAACTGTTTTTT.

This clonotype was counted a single time. The chain employs TRBV29-1 and TRBJ2-6; D is possibly TRBD1 (5 bases). CDR1 and CDR2 (germline): SQVTM, ANQGSEA. V was shortened by 7 bases and J by 1 base, with 11 bases between the two germline ends. The CDR3 totals 14 residues. This CDR3 reads CSASGASGANVLTF. CDR3 in DNA: TGCAGCGCCAGTGGGGCGTCTGGGGCCAACGTCCTGACTTTC.

This clonotype was recorded a few times. The chain uses TRBV15 and TRBJ1-2; D is perhaps TRBD1 (5 bases). Germline V CDR1 and CDR2: LNHNV, YYDKDF (reference sequence). Deletions cut 0 bases from V and 2 bases from J, with 10 bases between. CDR3 length: 15 residues. The CDR3 protein is CATSRDLGGNYGYTF. CDR3 bases: TGTGCCACCAGCAGAGATCTCGGGGGAAACTATGGCTACACCTTC.

The rearrangement uses TRBV6-2 or TRBV6-3 and TRBJ2-7; no firm D call. Trimming shortened V by 5 bases and J by 0 bases, and 11 bases separated the two germline ends. The germline V gene has CDR1 MNHEY and CDR2 SVGEGT. The CDR3 is 14 residues long. The chain's CDR3 is CASSPINYSYEQYF. CDR3 nucleotide sequence: TGTGCCAGCAGTCCTATTAACTACTCCTACGAGCAGTACTTC.

The table lists this clonotype with many counts. The J gene is TRBJ2-3, the V gene TRBV2, with D unresolved. Germline CDR1 reads SNHLY; CDR2 reads FYNNEI. The germline V and J ends were trimmed by 8 bases and 6 bases, with 9 bases remaining between them. This CDR3 has 11 residues. CDR3 in amino acids: CASLLGDTQYF. The DNA for the CDR3 is TGTGCCAGCCTCTTGGGGGATACGCAGTATTTT.